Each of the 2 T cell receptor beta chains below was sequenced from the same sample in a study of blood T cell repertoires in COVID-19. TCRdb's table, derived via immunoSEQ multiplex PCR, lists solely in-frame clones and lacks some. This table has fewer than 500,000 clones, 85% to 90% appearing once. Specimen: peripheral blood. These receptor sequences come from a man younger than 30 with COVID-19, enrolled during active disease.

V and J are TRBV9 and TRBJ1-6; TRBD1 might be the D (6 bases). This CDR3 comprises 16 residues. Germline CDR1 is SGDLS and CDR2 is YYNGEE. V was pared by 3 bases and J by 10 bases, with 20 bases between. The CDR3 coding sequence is TGTGCCAGCAGCGGGACAGATTCAAATCTTGGGTCACCCCTCCACTTT. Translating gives CASSGTDSNLGSPLHF.

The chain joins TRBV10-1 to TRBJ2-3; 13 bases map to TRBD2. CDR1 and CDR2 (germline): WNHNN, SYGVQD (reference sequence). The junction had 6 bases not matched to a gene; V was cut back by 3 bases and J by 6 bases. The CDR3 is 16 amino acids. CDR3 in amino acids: CASSEGTSGIMDTQYF. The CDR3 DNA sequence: TGCGCCAGCAGTGAAGGGACTAGCGGGATAATGGATACGCAGTATTTT.